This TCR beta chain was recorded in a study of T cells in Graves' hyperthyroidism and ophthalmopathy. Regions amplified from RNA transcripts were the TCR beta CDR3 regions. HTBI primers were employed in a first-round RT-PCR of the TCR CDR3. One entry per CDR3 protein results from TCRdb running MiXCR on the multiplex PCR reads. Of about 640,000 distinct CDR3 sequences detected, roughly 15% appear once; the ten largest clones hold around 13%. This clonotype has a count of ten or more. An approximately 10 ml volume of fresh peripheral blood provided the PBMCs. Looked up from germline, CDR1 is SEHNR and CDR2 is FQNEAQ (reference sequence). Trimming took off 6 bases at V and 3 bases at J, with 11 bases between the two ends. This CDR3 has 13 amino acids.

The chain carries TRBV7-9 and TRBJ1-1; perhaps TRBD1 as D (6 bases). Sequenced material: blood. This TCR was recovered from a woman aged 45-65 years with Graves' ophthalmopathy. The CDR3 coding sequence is TGTGCCAGCAGGCCGAACAGGGACACTGAAGCTTTCTTT. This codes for CASRPNRDTEAFF.